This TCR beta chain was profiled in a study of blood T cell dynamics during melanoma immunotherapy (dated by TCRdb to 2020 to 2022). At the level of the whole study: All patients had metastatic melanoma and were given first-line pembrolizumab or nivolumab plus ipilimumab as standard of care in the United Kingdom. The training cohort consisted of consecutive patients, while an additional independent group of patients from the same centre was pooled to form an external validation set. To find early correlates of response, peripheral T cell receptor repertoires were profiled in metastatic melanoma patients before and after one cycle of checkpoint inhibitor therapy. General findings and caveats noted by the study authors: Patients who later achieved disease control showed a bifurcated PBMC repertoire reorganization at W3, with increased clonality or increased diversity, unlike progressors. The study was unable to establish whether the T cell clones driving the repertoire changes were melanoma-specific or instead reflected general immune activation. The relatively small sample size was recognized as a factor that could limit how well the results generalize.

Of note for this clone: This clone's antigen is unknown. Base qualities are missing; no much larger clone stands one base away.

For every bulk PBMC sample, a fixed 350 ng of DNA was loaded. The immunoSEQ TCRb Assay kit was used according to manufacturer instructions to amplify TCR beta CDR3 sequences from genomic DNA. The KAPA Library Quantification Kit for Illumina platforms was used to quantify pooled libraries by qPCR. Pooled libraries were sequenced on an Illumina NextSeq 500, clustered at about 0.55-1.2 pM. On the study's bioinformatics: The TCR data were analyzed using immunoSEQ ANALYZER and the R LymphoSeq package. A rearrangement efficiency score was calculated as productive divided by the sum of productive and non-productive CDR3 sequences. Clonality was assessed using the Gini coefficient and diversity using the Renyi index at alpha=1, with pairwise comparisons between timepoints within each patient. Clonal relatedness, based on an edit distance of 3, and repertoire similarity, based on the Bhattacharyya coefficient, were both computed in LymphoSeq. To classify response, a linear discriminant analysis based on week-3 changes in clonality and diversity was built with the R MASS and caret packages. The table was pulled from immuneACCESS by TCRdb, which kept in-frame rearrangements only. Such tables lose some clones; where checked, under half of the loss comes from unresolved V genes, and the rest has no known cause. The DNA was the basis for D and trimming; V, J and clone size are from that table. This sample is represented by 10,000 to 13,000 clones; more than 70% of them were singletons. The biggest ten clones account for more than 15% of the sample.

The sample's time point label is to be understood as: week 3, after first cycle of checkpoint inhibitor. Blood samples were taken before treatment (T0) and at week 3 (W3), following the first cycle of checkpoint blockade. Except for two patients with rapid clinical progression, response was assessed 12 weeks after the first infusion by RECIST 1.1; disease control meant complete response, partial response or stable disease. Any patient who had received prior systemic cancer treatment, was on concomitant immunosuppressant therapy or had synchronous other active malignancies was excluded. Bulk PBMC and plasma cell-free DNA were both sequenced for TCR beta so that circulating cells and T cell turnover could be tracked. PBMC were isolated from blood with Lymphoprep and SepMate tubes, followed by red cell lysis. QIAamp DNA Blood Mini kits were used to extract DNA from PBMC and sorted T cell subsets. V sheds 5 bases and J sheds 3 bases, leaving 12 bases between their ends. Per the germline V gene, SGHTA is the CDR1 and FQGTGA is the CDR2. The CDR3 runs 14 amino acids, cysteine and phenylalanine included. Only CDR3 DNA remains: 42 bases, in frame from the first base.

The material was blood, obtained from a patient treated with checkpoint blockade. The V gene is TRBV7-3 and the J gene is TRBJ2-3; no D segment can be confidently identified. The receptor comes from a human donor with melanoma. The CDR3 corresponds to CASSPSPDTDTQYF. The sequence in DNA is TGTGCCAGCAGCCCATCCCCCGATACAGATACGCAGTATTTT. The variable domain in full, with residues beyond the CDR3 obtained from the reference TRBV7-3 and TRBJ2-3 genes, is GAGVSQTPSNKVTEKGKYVELRCDPISGHTALYWYRQSLGQGPEFLIYFQGTGAADDSGLPNDRFFAVRPEGSVSTLKIQRTERGDSAVYLCASSPSPDTDTQYFGPGTRLTVL.